This T cell receptor (beta chain) was found in a study of blood T cell repertoires in COVID-19. Whole-study context: Sites across the United States, Italy and Spain contributed samples from acute and convalescent COVID-19. PBMCs, B-cell-depleted T cells, or T cells were the source of the cDNA or gDNA that made up the material.

Original processing notes: Nucleated cell counts were estimated from reference gene primer amplification. TCRdb keeps only in-frame clones here, not all; method: immunoSEQ multiplex PCR. The DNA was the basis for D and trimming; V, J and clone size are from that table. This table holds about 250,000 clones, 88% found once. This clone was found a few times. CDR1 SGHVS and CDR2 FQNEAQ come from the germline V gene. The CDR3 consists of 15 residues. V gave up 4 bases and J gave up 7 bases; unmatched junction bases: 6. Specimen: peripheral blood. The rearrangement uses TRBV7-8 and TRBJ2-2; TRBD2 aligns across 10 bases. This sequence was found in a woman aged 25 to 39 with acute or convalescent COVID-19. The CDR3 loop is CASSSTGTSVGELFF. The CDR3 DNA follows: TGTGCCAGCAGCTCGACCGGGACTAGCGTCGGGGAGCTGTTTTTT.